The sequence of this T cell receptor (beta chain) was determined in a study of post-analysis software for immune sequencing data. Whole-study findings and limits: Controls had lower frequencies than patients of five TRBV segments, which included TRBV5-6, TRBV5-1 and TRBV20-1.

Unique molecular identifiers tagged the TCR beta cDNA libraries. When roughly 1 to 10 million T cells were used, they gave roughly 490,000 cDNA molecules. Each CDR3 protein is one row after TCRdb ran MiXCR on the PCR reads. This table has about 200,000 distinct CDR3 sequences, approximately 29% appearing once. The CDR3 runs to 19 residues. V shed 4 bases, J shed 7 bases, and the junction held 17 bases outside the gene matches. The germline CDR1 and CDR2 sequences are MNHEY and SVGEGT. To note about this clonotype: The antigen remains unidentified.

The V gene is TRBV6-2 or TRBV6-3, the J gene TRBJ2-7, with 15 bases identical to TRBD2. Sequenced: blood. This receptor was taken from a girl aged 2-17 years with multiple sclerosis. This CDR3 reads CASSSPGLAGGPGYNEQYF. The CDR3 DNA follows: TGTGCCAGCAGTTCCCCCGGACTAGCGGGAGGGCCCGGATACAATGAGCAGTACTTC.